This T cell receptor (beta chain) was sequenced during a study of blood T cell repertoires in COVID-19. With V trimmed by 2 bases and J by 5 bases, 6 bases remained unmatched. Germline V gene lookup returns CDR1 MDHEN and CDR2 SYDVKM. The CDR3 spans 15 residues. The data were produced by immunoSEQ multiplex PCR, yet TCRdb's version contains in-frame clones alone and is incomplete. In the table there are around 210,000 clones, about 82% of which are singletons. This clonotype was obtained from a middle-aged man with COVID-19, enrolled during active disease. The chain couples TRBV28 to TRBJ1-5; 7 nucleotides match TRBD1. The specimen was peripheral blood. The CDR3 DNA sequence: TGTGCCAGCAGTTTACCACAGGGGAATCATCAGCCCCAGCATTTT. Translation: CASSLPQGNHQPQHF.